This TCR beta chain was recorded in a study of regulatory T cells in long-lasting Graves disease. Study at large: The antithyroid drugs taken by newly diagnosed Graves' patients had been used for under 3 months.

Construction of the TCR beta libraries employed iRepertoire HTBI primers in conjunction with Arm-PCR of CDR3 regions. A single record per CDR3 protein comes from TCRdb applying MiXCR to the multiplex PCR reads. The sample carries some 340,000 distinct CDR3 sequences, approximately 10% recorded once. This clonotype has at least ten counts. Its antigen is undetermined. Findings and limits, study-wide: Persistent Graves' patients had lower TCR diversity than newly diagnosed ones. Persistent cases favored TRBV28, TRBJ1-2 and TRBJ2-5.

Time point indicated: newly diagnosed GD, antithyroid drugs for less than 3 months. RNA extracted from PBMCs served as the sequencing template. There are 13 residues in the CDR3. The V end lost 8 bases, the J end lost 4 bases, and 11 bases lay between the germline ends. The data were also submitted as part of a second study, on T cells in Graves' hyperthyroidism and ophthalmopathy. That study reports: It was a median approximately six months before onset that the model predicted ophthalmopathy.

The sequencing used peripheral blood mononuclear cells (PBMCs), collected at new diagnosis, from a patient treated with antithyroid drugs. The rearrangement joins TRBV12-3 or TRBV12-4 to TRBJ2-2, with no clear D. This receptor was obtained from a woman younger than 30 with Graves disease. CDR3 DNA sequence: TGTGCCAGCGGCGAGGCCGGCACCGGGGAGCTGTTTTTT. This codes for CASGEAGTGELFF.